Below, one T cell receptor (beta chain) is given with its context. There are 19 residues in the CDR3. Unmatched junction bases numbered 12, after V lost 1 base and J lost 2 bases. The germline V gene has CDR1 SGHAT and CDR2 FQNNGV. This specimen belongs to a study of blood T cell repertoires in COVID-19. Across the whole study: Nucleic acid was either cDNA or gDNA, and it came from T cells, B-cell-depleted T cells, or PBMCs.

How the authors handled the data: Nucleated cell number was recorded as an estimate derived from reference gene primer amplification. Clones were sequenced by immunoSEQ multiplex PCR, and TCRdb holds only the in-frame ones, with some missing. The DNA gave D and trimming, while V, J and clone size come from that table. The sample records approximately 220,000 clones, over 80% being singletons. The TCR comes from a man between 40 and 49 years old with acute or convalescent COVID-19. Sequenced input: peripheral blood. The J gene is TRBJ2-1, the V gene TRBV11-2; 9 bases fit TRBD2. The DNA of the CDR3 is TGTGCCAGCAGCTTAGTTGTCCTAGCGGGAAGTGGAACCTACAATGAGCAGTTCTTC. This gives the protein CASSLVVLAGSGTYNEQFF.